Below are 19 T cell receptor beta chains sequenced from a single sample in a study of T cells in Graves' hyperthyroidism and ophthalmopathy. Researchers took RNA transcripts and amplified the TCR beta CDR3 regions from them. Carried out on the TCR CDR3, a first-round RT-PCR used the HTBI primer set. TCRdb reprocessed the multiplex PCR reads with MiXCR, giving one entry per CDR3 protein. Of hundreds of thousands of distinct CDR3 sequences in the sample, under 20% are singletons; the top ten hold about a sixth. Input material: blood. These receptors all stem from a woman aged 45-65 years with Graves' hyperthyroidism that later progressed to Graves' ophthalmopathy.

This chain connects TRBV25-1 to TRBJ2-2, with a possible D match to TRBD2 (6 bases). CDR3 length equals 11 residues. The ends were cut back, 11 bases at V and 6 bases at J, with 10 bases in the middle. CDR1 is MGHDK and CDR2 is SYGVNS in the germline V gene. CDR3 in amino acids: CAVAVAGELFF. CDR3 sequence (DNA): TGTGCCGTAGCGGTGGCCGGGGAGCTGTTTTTT.

For this clonotype: This CDR3 fails to terminate in the conserved phenylalanine or tryptophan, so it likely reflects a read error. V and J are TRBV19 and TRBJ1-2; D may be TRBD1 (5 bases). Trimming removed 8 bases at V and 8 bases at J, with 18 bases between. There are 13 residues in the CDR3. From germline, CDR1 is LNHDA and CDR2 SQIVND (reference sequence). The CDR3 DNA sequence: TGTGCCAGTGAGGGGACGGGCAACGAAGGCTACACCCTC. Its protein is CASEGTGNEGYTL.

The sample holds a few counts of this clonotype. One end of the junction fails to match germline, which may point to a read error. The V gene is TRBV9, the J gene TRBJ1-1, with 7 bases identical to TRBD1. CDR3 length: 15 residues. Germline loops: CDR1 SGDLS, CDR2 YYNGEE. CDR3 DNA: TGTGCCAGCAGCGCAACGGACAGGTCGAACACTGGAGCTTTCTTT. It yields the protein CASSATDRSNTGAFF.

This chain links TRBV28 with TRBJ2-7; D is undetermined. CDR1 MDHEN and CDR2 SYDVKM come from the germline V gene. Trimming took 6 bases from V and 3 from J, leaving 18 bases between them. This CDR3 spans 15 amino acids. CDR3 protein: CASSHYMDPDYEQYF. In nucleotides, the CDR3 is TGTGCCAGCAGCCACTACATGGACCCGGACTACGAGCAGTACTTC.

V is TRBV20-1 and J is TRBJ2-1; no reliable D call. This CDR3 has 14 amino acids. Germline loops: CDR1 DFQATT, CDR2 SNEGSKA (reference sequence). Trimming stripped 6 bases from V and 8 bases from J, with 20 bases between. CDR3 protein: CSAVAAVVTDEQFF. CDR3 coding DNA: TGCAGTGCAGTCGCGGCGGTCGTTACGGATGAGCAGTTCTTC.

This clonotype was seen at least ten times. This chain joins TRBV3-1 and TRBJ2-7; D might be TRBD1 or TRBD2, each matching 5 bases. The CDR3 is made up of 16 amino acids. The V end was cut by 2 bases, the J end by 7 bases, with 21 bases between. Germline CDR1 reads LGHDT; CDR2 reads YNNKEL (reference sequence). This chain's CDR3 is CASSQPLGGPEDEQYF. DNA for the CDR3: TGTGCCAGCAGCCAACCACTTGGGGGACCCGAGGATGAGCAGTACTTC.

This chain links TRBV6-2 or TRBV6-3 with TRBJ2-7; D is perhaps TRBD1 (5 bases). V lost 6 bases to trimming and J lost 2 bases, with 20 bases between them. This CDR3 contains 16 residues. CDR1 and CDR2 from the germline V gene are MNHEY and SVGEGT. Here the CDR3 reads CASSPLPPTATYEQYF. CDR3 sequence (DNA): TGTGCCAGCAGCCCCCTCCCGCCGACAGCGACCTACGAGCAGTACTTC.

This clonotype was recorded a few times. The V gene is TRBV3-1, the J gene TRBJ2-7, with a weak D call TRBD2 (6 bases). The CDR3 runs to 16 residues. The germline V and J ends were trimmed by 0 bases and 7 bases, with 19 bases remaining between them. CDR1 and CDR2 (germline): LGHDT, YNNKEL (reference sequence). The CDR3 protein is CASSQDTRTLAGEQYF. In DNA, the CDR3 is TGTGCCAGCAGCCAAGATACGAGGACACTTGCGGGGGAGCAGTACTTC.

The chain has TRBV27 and TRBJ2-4, with D perhaps matching TRBD1 (6 bases). Between the trimmed V and J ends, which lost 5 bases and 11 bases, there was a span of 19 bases. The CDR3 spans 14 residues. The germline CDR1 and CDR2 sequences are MNHEY and SMNVEV (reference sequence). The CDR3 bases are TGTGCCAGCAGTCCCAATGGACAGAGGCTCTTTCAGTACTTC. Translation: CASSPNGQRLFQYF.

This clonotype came up many times. The chain couples TRBV12-5 to TRBJ2-3; 9 bases are a match to TRBD1. This CDR3 region has 14 residues. CDR1 LGHNT and CDR2 FRNRAP come from the germline V gene. V lost 6 bases to trimming and J lost 4 bases; unmatched junction nucleotides: 5. CDR3: CASGTGGAADTQYF. CDR3 coding DNA: TGTGCTAGTGGAACAGGGGGCGCAGCAGATACGCAGTATTTT.

The chain carries TRBV7-9 and TRBJ1-2; D is possibly TRBD1 (6 bases). Germline loops: CDR1 SEHNR, CDR2 FQNEAQ (reference sequence). The CDR3 runs 15 residues. V was pared by 11 bases and J by 7 bases, with 26 bases between. The chain's CDR3 is CAAREEDPDRSGYTF. CDR3 DNA sequence: TGTGCCGCTAGAGAGGAGGACCCTGACAGGAGTGGCTACACCTTC.

In its sample, this clonotype was seen many times. V is TRBV12-3 or TRBV12-4 and J is TRBJ2-2; D is ambiguous. This CDR3 is 15 amino acids long. The V end was cut by 5 bases, the J end by 0 bases, with 10 bases between. The CDR3 sequence is CASSRGPTNTGELFF. CDR3 sequence (DNA): TGTGCCAGCAGTCGAGGCCCCACGAACACCGGGGAGCTGTTTTTT.

This clonotype appeared once. This chain connects TRBV6-4 to TRBJ2-2, with D possibly TRBD1 on 6 matching bases. The germline V gene has CDR1 MRHNA and CDR2 SNTAGT. V was trimmed by 2 bases and J by 7 bases, leaving 14 bases between them. The CDR3 is made up of 15 amino acids. CDR3 DNA: TGTGCCAGCAGTGACGGCGCCAGGGGTGTCGGGGAGCTGTTTTTT. Translated, it gives CASSDGARGVGELFF.

CDR3 sequence: CASSTNRGTQETQYF. In nucleotides, the CDR3 is TGTGCCAGTAGTACGAACAGGGGAACCCAAGAGACCCAGTACTTC. The chain carries TRBV19 and TRBJ2-5; 7 positions match TRBD1. Germline CDR1 and CDR2: LNHDA and SQIVND (reference sequence). With V trimmed by 4 bases and J by 1 base, 6 bases remained unmatched. The CDR3 sequence is 15 residues long.

This clonotype was seen a few times. CDR3 protein: CASSLPPAGRVSSYNEQFF. The CDR3 DNA reads as TGTGCCAGCTCCCTCCCTCCCGCGGGGAGGGTGAGCTCCTACAATGAGCAGTTCTTC. The chain uses TRBV18 and TRBJ2-1, with 7 nucleotides matching TRBD2. V was clipped by 6 bases and J by 0 bases; unmatched bases: 17. This CDR3 has 19 amino acids. Germline values: CDR1 KGHSH, CDR2 LQKENI.

As for this clonotype: One base away lies a much larger clone, so this may be a sequencing read error. J is TRBJ1-3 and V is TRBV6-1, with D unclear. The V gene's germline CDR1 is MNHNS and CDR2 SASEGT. The V end was cut by 5 bases, the J end by 0 bases, with 11 bases between. CDR3 length: 15 residues. The CDR3 is CASSKPSNSGNTIYF. The CDR3 nucleotides are TGTGCCAGCAGTAAACCCAGCAACTCTGGAAACACCATATATTTT.

The chain links TRBV4-1 to TRBJ2-3; 11 bases are a match to TRBD2. This CDR3 has 15 amino acids. Germline V lookup: CDR1 MGHRA, CDR2 YSYEKL. The V gene end was trimmed by 3 bases and the J gene end by 8 bases; junction bases not matched to a gene: 7. CDR3 bases: TGCGCCAGCAGCCATATACTAGCGGGGGATGGTACGCAGTATTTT. Translated: CASSHILAGDGTQYF.

DNA for the CDR3: TGTGCCAGCAGTGAACCGGGACTTTTCTTT. This translates into CASSEPGLFF. This chain uses TRBV6-1 with TRBJ1-1, with D tentatively TRBD1 (5 bases). Deletions cut 2 bases from V and 13 bases from J, with 8 bases between. The CDR3 runs 10 residues. The germline gives CDR1 MNHNS, CDR2 SASEGT.

V and J are TRBV20-1 and TRBJ2-7; TRBD2 matches 8 bases. The CDR3 contains 16 residues. From germline, CDR1 is DFQATT and CDR2 SNEGSKA (reference sequence). Trimming cost V 6 bases and J 0 bases; bases outside gene matches: 13. The CDR3 here is CSAIQPRGGSSYEQYF. CDR3 coding DNA: TGCAGTGCCATCCAACCTCGGGGGGGGAGCTCCTACGAGCAGTACTTC.